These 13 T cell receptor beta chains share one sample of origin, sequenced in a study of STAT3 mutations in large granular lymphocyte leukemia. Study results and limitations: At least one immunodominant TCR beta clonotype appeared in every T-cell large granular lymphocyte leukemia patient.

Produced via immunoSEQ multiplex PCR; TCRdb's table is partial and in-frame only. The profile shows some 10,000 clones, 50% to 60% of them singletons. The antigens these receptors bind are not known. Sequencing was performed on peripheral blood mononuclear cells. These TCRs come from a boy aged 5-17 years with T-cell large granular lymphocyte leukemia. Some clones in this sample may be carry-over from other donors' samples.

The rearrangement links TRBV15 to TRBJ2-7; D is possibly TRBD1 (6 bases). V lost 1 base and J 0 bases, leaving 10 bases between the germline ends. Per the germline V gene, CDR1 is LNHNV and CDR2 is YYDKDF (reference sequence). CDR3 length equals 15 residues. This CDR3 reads CATSRVGTNSYEQYF. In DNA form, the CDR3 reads TGTGCCACCAGCAGAGTCGGGACAAACTCCTACGAGCAGTACTTC. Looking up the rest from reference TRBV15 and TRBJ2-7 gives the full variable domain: DAMVIQNPRYQVTQFGKPVTLSCSQTLNHNVMYWYQQKSSQAPKLLFHYYDKDFNNEADTPDNFQSRRPNTSFCFLDIRSPGLGDTAMYLCATSRVGTNSYEQYFGPGTRLTVT.

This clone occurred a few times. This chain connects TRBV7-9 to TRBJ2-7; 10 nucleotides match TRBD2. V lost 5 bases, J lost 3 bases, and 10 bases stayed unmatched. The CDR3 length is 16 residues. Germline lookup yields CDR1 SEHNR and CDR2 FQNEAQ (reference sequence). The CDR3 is CASSLIGPSGSYEQYF. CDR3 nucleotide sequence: TGTGCCAGCAGCCTAATAGGGCCTAGCGGGAGCTACGAGCAGTACTTC.

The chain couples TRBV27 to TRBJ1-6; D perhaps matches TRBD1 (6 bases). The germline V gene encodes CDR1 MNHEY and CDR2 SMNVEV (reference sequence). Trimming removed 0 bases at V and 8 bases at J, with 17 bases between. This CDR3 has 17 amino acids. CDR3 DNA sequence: TGTGCCAGCAGTTTATCGATCCTGGGGGGCGGTGATTCACCCCTCCACTTT. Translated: CASSLSILGGGDSPLHF.

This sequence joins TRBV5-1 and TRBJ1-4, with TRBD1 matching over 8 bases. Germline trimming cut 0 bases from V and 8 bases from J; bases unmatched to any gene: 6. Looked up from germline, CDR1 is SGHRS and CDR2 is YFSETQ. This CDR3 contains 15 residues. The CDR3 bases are TGCGCCAGCAGCTTGGGGGCAGGGGGCTCGGAAAAACTGTTTTTT. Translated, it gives CASSLGAGGSEKLFF.

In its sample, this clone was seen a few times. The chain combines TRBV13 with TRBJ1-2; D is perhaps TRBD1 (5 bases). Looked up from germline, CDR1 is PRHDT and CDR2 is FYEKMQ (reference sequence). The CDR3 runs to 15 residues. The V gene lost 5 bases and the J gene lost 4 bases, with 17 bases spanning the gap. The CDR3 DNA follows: TGTGCCAGCAGCACTCGACAGCCGCGGGGCTATGGCTACACCTTC. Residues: CASSTRQPRGYGYTF.

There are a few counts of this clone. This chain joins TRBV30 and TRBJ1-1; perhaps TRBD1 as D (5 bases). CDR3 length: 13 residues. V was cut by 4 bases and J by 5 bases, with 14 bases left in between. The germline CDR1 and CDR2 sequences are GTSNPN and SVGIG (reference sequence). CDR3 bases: TGTGCCTGGACAGCTCAGGGTTGGACTGAAGCTTTCTTT. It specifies CAWTAQGWTEAFF.

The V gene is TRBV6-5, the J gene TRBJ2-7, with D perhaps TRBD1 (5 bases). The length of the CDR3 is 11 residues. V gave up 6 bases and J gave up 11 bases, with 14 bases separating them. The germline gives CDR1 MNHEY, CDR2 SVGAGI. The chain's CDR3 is CASSADRSEYF. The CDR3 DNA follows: TGTGCCAGCAGCGCCGACAGATCAGAGTACTTC.

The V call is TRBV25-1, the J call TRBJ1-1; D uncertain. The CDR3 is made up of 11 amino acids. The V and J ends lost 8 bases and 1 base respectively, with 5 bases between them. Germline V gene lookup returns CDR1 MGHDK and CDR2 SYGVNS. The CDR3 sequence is CASERNTEAFF. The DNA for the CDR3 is TGTGCCAGCGAAAGGAACACTGAAGCTTTCTTT. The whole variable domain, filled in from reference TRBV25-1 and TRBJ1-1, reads EADIYQTPRYLVIGTGKKITLECSQTMGHDKMYWYQQDPGMELHLIHYSYGVNSTEKGDLSSESTVSRIRTEHFPLTLESARPSHTSQYLCASERNTEAFFGQGTRLTVV.

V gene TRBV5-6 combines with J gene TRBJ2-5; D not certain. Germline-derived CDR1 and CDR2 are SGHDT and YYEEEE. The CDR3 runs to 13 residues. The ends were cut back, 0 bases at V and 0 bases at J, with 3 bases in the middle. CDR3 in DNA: TGTGCCAGCAGCTTGGTAGACCAAGAGACCCAGTACTTC. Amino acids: CASSLVDQETQYF.

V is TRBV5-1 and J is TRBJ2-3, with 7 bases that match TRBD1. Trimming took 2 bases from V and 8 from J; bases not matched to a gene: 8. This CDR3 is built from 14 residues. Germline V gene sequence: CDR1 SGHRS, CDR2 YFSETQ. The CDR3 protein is CASSFDRVLGTQYF. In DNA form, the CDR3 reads TGCGCCAGCAGCTTTGACAGGGTATTGGGTACGCAGTATTTT.

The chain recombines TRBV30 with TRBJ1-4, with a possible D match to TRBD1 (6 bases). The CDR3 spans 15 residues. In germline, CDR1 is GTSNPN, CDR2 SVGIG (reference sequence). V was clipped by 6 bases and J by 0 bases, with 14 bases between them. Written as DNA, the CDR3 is TGTGCCTGCGGGGGGGGCCAATCAACTAATGAAAAACTGTTTTTT. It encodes CACGGGQSTNEKLFF.

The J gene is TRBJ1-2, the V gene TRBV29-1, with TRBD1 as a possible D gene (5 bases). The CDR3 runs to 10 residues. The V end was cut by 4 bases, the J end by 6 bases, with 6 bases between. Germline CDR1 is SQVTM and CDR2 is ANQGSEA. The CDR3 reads CSVGGDGYTF. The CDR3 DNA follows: TGCAGCGTTGGGGGGGATGGCTACACCTTC.

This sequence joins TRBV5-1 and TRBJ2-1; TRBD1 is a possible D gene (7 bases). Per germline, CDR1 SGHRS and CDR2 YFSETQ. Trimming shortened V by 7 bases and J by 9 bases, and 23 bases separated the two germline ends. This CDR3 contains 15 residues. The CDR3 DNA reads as TGCGCCAGCGGAGGGGGACAGACCTTATCGGGTGAGCAGTTCTTC. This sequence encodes CASGGGQTLSGEQFF.